Sequencing of this T cell receptor beta chain was carried out in a study of shared clonotypes between healthy human individuals. At the level of the study: Used for every donor were three CD4 naive, three CD4 memory, two CD8 naive and one CD8 memory plate. General study points: Clonotypes not shared had lower generation probabilities than those common to all four donors. Rarefaction revealed incomplete sorted-subset sequencing despite large depth.

The run depth of the assay was deep. Produced via immunoSEQ multiplex PCR; TCRdb's table is partial and in-frame only. The profile covers 1.5 million to 2.5 million clones, with approximately 95% appearing a single time and less than 1.5% taken by the ten largest. In this sample, this clone turned up once. Its antigen is still unknown. Positive CCR7 selection of CD45RO-negative cells yielded the naive CD8 cells, and terminally differentiated effector memory CD45RA+ cells were excluded. From germline, CDR1 is LNHDA and CDR2 SQIVND (reference sequence). V lost 6 bases to trimming and J lost 0 bases; unmatched junction nucleotides: 4. The CDR3 is 16 residues long.

V and J are TRBV19 and TRBJ1-6, with 8 nucleotides matching TRBD1. Sequenced input: naive CD8+ T cells sorted from blood. The receptor comes from a man younger than 35 in good health. CDR3: CASRQQGDSYNSPLHF. The CDR3, as DNA: TGTGCCAGTAGACAACAGGGGGACTCCTATAATTCACCCCTCCACTTT.